The clone carrying this T cell receptor (beta chain) was counted a single time. Its antigen remains unknown. The data were taken from a study of cytomegalovirus exposure and HLA in healthy donors. Study findings and constraints: While the bulk of TCR sequences proved rare, some public TCRs turned up in many donors. In all likelihood, a cluster of highly shared sequence variants was a sequencing artifact. Data from an earlier analysis indicated that most TCR beta V segments were productive either about 87% or about 30% of the time.

The primer mix had 60 Vbeta and 13 Jbeta primers. Profiling relied on immunoSEQ multiplex PCR, and the TCRdb table lists in-frame clones only, not all of them. This repertoire shows about 190,000 clones, approximately 81% found once; its top ten account for 3.5% to 4%. V lost 3 bases and J 7 bases, leaving 16 bases between the germline ends. CDR3 length equals 16 residues. Germline CDR1 is MNHNS and CDR2 is SASEGT. V and J are TRBV6-1 and TRBJ1-6; no clear D. This TCR was sampled from a man aged 50-59 years in good health and CMV-seronegative. The sample taken for sequencing was PBMCs. This CDR3 is CASSEGEGRGNSPLHF. CDR3 in DNA: TGTGCCAGCAGTGAGGGAGAGGGTCGGGGAAATTCACCCCTCCACTTT.